Reported below is one T cell receptor (beta chain). Its antigen is undetermined. Because the CDR3's place on the DNA is in doubt, the DNA is left out and the CDR3 is given as listed by TCRdb. TCRdb keeps only in-frame clones here, not all; method: immunoSEQ multiplex PCR. The table shows some 93,000 clones, with approximately 85% occurring only once. The source of the sample is a study of identifying expanded T cells in peripheral blood. Collection occurred without any documented infections or immune events in donors. The CDR3 region is 19 residues in length, termini included. General study results and limits: Variance in clone template counts between approximately two-week samples significantly increased with total template count across all healthy donors. Technical replicates showed about 1.2 changed clones; approximately 2 weeks around 15; four weeks 19.

The chain carries TRBV21-1 and TRBJ2-7; the table calls TRBD1, which could not be checked here. TRBV21-1 is noted as a pseudogene. The receptor's source is a person aged 18 to 70 in good health. Sequences were obtained from blood. The CDR3 here is CASSNRTGRVPLYLCEQYF.